These 12 T cell receptor beta chains were sequenced from one sample in a study of identical twins. TCRdb reprocessed the 5' RACE reads via MiXCR and lists one record per CDR3 protein. The sample consists of 1,800,000 or so distinct CDR3 sequences, about 31% of them appearing once. The sequenced sample was cord blood. The receptors derive from a newborn girl in good health.

This chain uses TRBV20-1 with TRBJ2-1; either TRBD1 or TRBD2 may supply D (5 bases each). The CDR3 loop spans 13 amino acids. The V end was cut by 5 bases, the J end by 9 bases, with 17 bases between. Looked up from germline, CDR1 is DFQATT and CDR2 is SNEGSKA (reference sequence). CDR3 amino acids: CSASGTPVGEQFF. DNA of the CDR3: TGCAGTGCTTCCGGGACCCCTGTGGGTGAGCAGTTCTTC.

In this sample, this clonotype turned up a few times. The chain links TRBV6-1 to TRBJ2-3; 8 nucleotides align to TRBD2. The CDR3 is 16 amino acids. J gave up 1 base and V 5 bases, and 8 bases lay outside the gene matches. The germline V gene encodes CDR1 MNHNS and CDR2 SASEGT. The CDR3 DNA reads TGTGCCAGCAGTAATCAGCGGGGGAGGGGCACAGATACGCAGTATTTT. Translating gives CASSNQRGRGTDTQYF.

This sequence joins TRBV7-9 and TRBJ2-1; D uncertain. Germline CDR1 reads SEHNR; CDR2 reads FQNEAQ (reference sequence). V lost 1 base, J lost 6 bases, and 13 bases lay in between. There are 15 residues in the CDR3. The DNA for the CDR3 is TGTGCCAGCAGCTTAGGAGACGTACTTGGCAATGAGCAGTTCTTC. It codes for CASSLGDVLGNEQFF.

This clonotype was observed a few times. V and J are TRBV28 and TRBJ1-2, with TRBD1 matching over 8 bases. V shed 1 base, J shed 4 bases, and the junction held 5 bases outside the gene matches. The CDR3 loop spans 15 amino acids. Germline V lookup: CDR1 MDHEN, CDR2 SYDVKM. As DNA, the CDR3 is TGTGCCAGCAGTTTATCCCAGGACAGGGCCTATGGCTACACCTTC. It encodes CASSLSQDRAYGYTF.

The chain is built from TRBV2 and TRBJ2-7; the D is unclear. CDR1 is SNHLY and CDR2 is FYNNEI in the germline V gene. The CDR3 has 14 residues. Trimming stripped 3 bases from V and 2 bases from J, with 11 bases between. In nucleotides, the CDR3 is TGTGCCAGCAGTGATGCTAGAAGGACCTACGAGCAGTACTTC. Its translation is CASSDARRTYEQYF.

A note on this clonotype: Germline and junction disagree at one end, which may indicate a read error. The genes are TRBV20-1 and TRBJ2-1; D remains unclear. In germline, CDR1 is DFQATT, CDR2 SNEGSKA (reference sequence). CDR3 size: 17 residues. The CDR3 coding sequence is TGCAGTGCTCGAGAGAGTAGGATCGCAAGCTCCTACAATGAGCAGTTCTTC. Its protein is CSARESRIASSYNEQFF.

As concerns this clonotype: This may be a read error, as it is one base from a much larger clone. CDR3 in DNA: TGTGCCAGCAGCCAAAGGAAGAATGAGCAGTTCTTC. This codes for CASSQRKNEQFF. V usage is TRBV11-2 and J usage is TRBJ2-1; D not resolved. V lost 5 bases and J 7 bases, leaving 9 bases between the germline ends. CDR1 and CDR2 (germline): SGHAT, FQNNGV. There are 12 residues in the CDR3.

The V and J genes are TRBV5-1 and TRBJ2-1; D is perhaps TRBD2 (6 bases). Trimming took off 5 bases at V and 12 bases at J, with 15 bases between the two ends. CDR1 is SGHRS and CDR2 is YFSETQ in the germline V gene. The CDR3 consists of 12 residues. The CDR3 bases are TGCGCCAGCAGTTCAAAACGGGAGTTGCAGTTCTTC. This translates into CASSSKRELQFF.

This clonotype was seen once. The CDR3 here is CASSPTLAGAYNEQYF. The DNA for the CDR3 is TGTGCCAGCAGCCCGACCCTAGCGGGCGCCTACAATGAGCAGTACTTC. The chain couples TRBV7-9 to TRBJ2-7; 8 bases line up with TRBD2. The CDR3 extends over 16 amino acids. The V gene end was trimmed by 5 bases and the J gene end by 7 bases; junction bases not matched to a gene: 16. CDR1 and CDR2 from the germline V gene are SEHNR and FQNEAQ (reference sequence).

V is TRBV28 and J is TRBJ2-4, with TRBD1 matching 8 bases. Germline CDR1 is MDHEN and CDR2 is SYDVKM. CDR3 length: 16 residues. Unmatched junction bases numbered 10, after V lost 5 bases and J lost 4 bases. CDR3 sequence: CASSTTPTGAKNIQYF. DNA of the CDR3: TGTGCCAGCAGTACCACCCCGACAGGGGCAAAAAACATTCAGTACTTC.

The rearrangement links TRBV30 to TRBJ2-3; maybe TRBD2 (6 bases). The V and J ends lost 6 bases and 2 bases respectively, with 15 bases between them. The CDR3 is made up of 14 amino acids. Germline V gene lookup returns CDR1 GTSNPN and CDR2 SVGIG (reference sequence). DNA of the CDR3: TGTGCCTGTCGCATAGCGGTGGCCACAGATACGCAGTATTTT. Its translation is CACRIAVATDTQYF. The full variable domain, with the rest looked up from reference TRBV30 and TRBJ2-3, is SQTIHQWPATLVQPVGSPLSLECTVEGTSNPNLYWYRQAAGRGLQLLFYSVGIGQISSEVPQNLSASRPQDRQFILSSKKLLLSDSGFYLCACRIAVATDTQYFGPGTRLTVL.

There are a few counts of this clonotype. V gene TRBV5-1 combines with J gene TRBJ1-2; TRBD1 aligns across 11 bases. The CDR3 is 17 residues long. Germline CDR1 SGHRS, CDR2 YFSETQ. J gave up 0 bases and V 2 bases, and 6 bases lay outside the gene matches. The DNA for the CDR3 is TGCGCCAGCAGCTTAGTCCCGGGACAGGGGGCTAACTATGGCTACACCTTC. It encodes CASSLVPGQGANYGYTF.